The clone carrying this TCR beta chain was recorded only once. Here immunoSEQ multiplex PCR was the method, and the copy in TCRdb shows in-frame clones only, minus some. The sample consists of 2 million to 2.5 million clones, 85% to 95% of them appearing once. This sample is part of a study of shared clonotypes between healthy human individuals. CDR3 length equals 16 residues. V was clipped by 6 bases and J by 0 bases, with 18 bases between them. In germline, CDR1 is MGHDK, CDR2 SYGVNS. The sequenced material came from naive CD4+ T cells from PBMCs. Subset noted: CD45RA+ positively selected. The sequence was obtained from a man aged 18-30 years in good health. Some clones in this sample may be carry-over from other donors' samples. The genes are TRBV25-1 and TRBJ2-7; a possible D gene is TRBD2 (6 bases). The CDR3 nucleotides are TGTGCCAGCAGACGCCTAGTTCGGGAGCGCTCCTACGAGCAGTACTTC. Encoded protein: CASRRLVRERSYEQYF.